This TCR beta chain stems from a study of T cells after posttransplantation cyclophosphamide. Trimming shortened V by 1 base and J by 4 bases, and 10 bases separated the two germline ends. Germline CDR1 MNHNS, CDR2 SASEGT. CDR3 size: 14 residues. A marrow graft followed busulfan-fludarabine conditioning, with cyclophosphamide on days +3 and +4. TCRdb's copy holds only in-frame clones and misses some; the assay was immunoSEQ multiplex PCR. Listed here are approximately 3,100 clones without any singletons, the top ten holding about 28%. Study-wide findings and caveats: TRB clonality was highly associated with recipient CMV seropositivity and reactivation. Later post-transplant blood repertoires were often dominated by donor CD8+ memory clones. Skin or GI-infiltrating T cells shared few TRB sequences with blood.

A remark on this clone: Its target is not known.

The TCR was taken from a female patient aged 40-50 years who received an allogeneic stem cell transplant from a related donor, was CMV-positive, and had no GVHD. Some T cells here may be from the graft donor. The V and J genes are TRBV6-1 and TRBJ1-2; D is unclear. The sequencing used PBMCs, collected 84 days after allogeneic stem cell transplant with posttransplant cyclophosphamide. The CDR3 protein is CASSEVETGYGYTF. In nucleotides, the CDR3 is TGTGCCAGCAGTGAAGTCGAAACTGGCTATGGCTACACCTTC.